Following are 31 T cell receptor beta chains from one sample sequenced in a study of beta chain features in type 1 diabetes. Every bit of the isolated RNA underwent reverse transcription, so sequencing read expressed TCRB transcripts. The data were produced by immunoSEQ multiplex PCR, yet TCRdb's version contains in-frame clones alone and is incomplete. In the table there are roughly 12,000 clones, about half of which are singletons. The source material was stem cell memory CD4+ T cells from blood. These receptors were obtained from a man younger than 30 in good health.

The chain employs TRBV7-2 and TRBJ1-5; the D gene is possibly TRBD1 (5 bases). The germline CDR1 and CDR2 sequences are SGHTA and FQGNSA. The CDR3 totals 17 residues. The ends were cut back, 1 base at V and 0 bases at J, with 13 bases in the middle. The CDR3 coding sequence is TGTGCCAGCAGCTTAGTTTGGGGGGGGGATAGCAATCAGCCCCAGCATTTT. Translating gives CASSLVWGGDSNQPQHF.

The V and J genes are TRBV18 and TRBJ2-3; possibly TRBD1 for D (6 bases). The CDR3 sequence is 13 residues long. In germline, CDR1 is KGHSH, CDR2 LQKENI. V was trimmed by 3 bases and J by 5 bases, leaving 9 bases between them. The CDR3 reads CASSPEQGDTQYF. The DNA for the CDR3 is TGTGCCAGCTCACCCGAACAGGGAGATACGCAGTATTTT.

The chain is built from TRBV2 and TRBJ2-7; D is perhaps TRBD1 (5 bases). CDR1 is SNHLY and CDR2 is FYNNEI in the germline V gene. The V and J ends lost 4 bases and 3 bases respectively, with 10 bases between them. The CDR3 consists of 13 residues. The CDR3 protein is CASSADSLYEQYF. In DNA form, the CDR3 reads TGTGCCAGCAGTGCCGACAGCCTCTACGAGCAGTACTTC.

The CDR3 loop reads CASSLERWQGYEQYF. The CDR3 nucleotides read TGTGCCAGCAGCTTAGAACGATGGCAGGGCTACGAGCAGTACTTC. The chain couples TRBV7-8 to TRBJ2-7; D is possibly TRBD1 (5 bases). CDR1 is SGHVS and CDR2 is FQNEAQ in the germline V gene. The CDR3 loop spans 15 amino acids. With 1 base removed from V and 3 bases from J, the gap between germline ends came to 13 bases.

This chain joins TRBV6-6 and TRBJ2-7; possibly TRBD2 for D (5 bases). V gave up 0 bases and J gave up 5 bases, with 8 bases separating them. Germline CDR1 MNHNY, CDR2 SVGAGI (reference sequence). This CDR3 comprises 13 residues. CDR3 loop: CASSYSRVDEQYF. DNA for the CDR3: TGTGCCAGCAGTTACTCGAGGGTAGACGAGCAGTACTTC.

This clone was detected once. The CDR3 nucleotides read TGTGCCATCAGTGAAGGGACAGGGGGCTTCAACGAGCAGTACTTC. Its protein product is CAISEGTGGFNEQYF. This sequence joins TRBV10-3 and TRBJ2-7, with 12 bases matching TRBD1. CDR1 ENHRY and CDR2 SYGVKD come from the germline V gene. Germline trimming cut 3 bases from V and 5 bases from J; bases unmatched to any gene: 5. The CDR3 runs to 15 residues.

The J gene is TRBJ2-1, the V gene TRBV6-5, with a weak D call TRBD2 (6 bases). The CDR3 has 16 residues. The V end was cut by 2 bases, the J end by 7 bases, with 18 bases between. Germline V gives CDR1 MNHEY, CDR2 SVGAGI. In nucleotides, the CDR3 is TGTGCCAGCAGTTACGGGTCCGCGGGGTGGGAAAATGAGCAGTTCTTC. It specifies CASSYGSAGWENEQFF.

The rearrangement uses TRBV30 and TRBJ2-3; D is perhaps TRBD2 (6 bases). V lost 5 bases to trimming and J lost 2 bases, with 11 bases between them. The CDR3 is 13 amino acids. CDR1 is GTSNPN, CDR2 SVGIG, per germline (reference sequence). CDR3 DNA sequence: TGTGCCTGGTGGGGCGGGGCCACAGATACGCAGTATTTT. As protein: CAWWGGATDTQYF.

This clone appeared a single time. The V call is TRBV7-8, the J call TRBJ2-3; 7 nucleotides align to TRBD2. The V gene's germline CDR1 is SGHVS and CDR2 FQNEAQ. V shed 5 bases and J 0 bases; nucleotides not matched to a gene: 8. The CDR3 is 16 amino acids. Here the CDR3 DNA reads TGTGCCAGCAGCCCATGGCCTAGCGGAAGCACAGATACGCAGTATTTT. Translation gives CASSPWPSGSTDTQYF.

The J gene is TRBJ2-2, the V gene TRBV5-1, with D uncertain. Trimming took 0 bases from V and 4 from J, leaving 4 bases between them. The CDR3 covers 13 residues. Per germline, CDR1 SGHRS and CDR2 YFSETQ. CDR3 in amino acids: CASSLGGTGELFF. Here the CDR3 DNA reads TGCGCCAGCAGCTTGGGCGGCACCGGGGAGCTGTTTTTT.

A few counts support this clone. This rearrangement joins TRBV18 to TRBJ1-1, with no clear D. Germline CDR1 and CDR2: KGHSH and LQKENI. V lost 5 bases and J lost 1, with 20 bases in between. The CDR3 contains 17 residues. CDR3 DNA: TGTGCCAGCTCAACGACCCGGGGAACCTTGTGGAACACTGAAGCTTTCTTT. Protein sequence: CASSTTRGTLWNTEAFF.

The chain uses TRBV5-6 and TRBJ2-6, with a weak D call TRBD2 (5 bases). Trimming shortened V by 0 bases and J by 3 bases, and 7 bases separated the two germline ends. Germline V gives CDR1 SGHDT, CDR2 YYEEEE. CDR3 length: 15 residues. Here the CDR3 reads CASSLEGGGANVLTF. The CDR3, as DNA: TGTGCCAGCAGCTTGGAAGGAGGTGGGGCCAACGTCCTGACTTTC.

This clone was recorded a few times. The chain carries TRBV19 and TRBJ1-5; 8 bases agree with TRBD1. CDR1 and CDR2 from the germline V gene are LNHDA and SQIVND (reference sequence). The CDR3 extends over 14 amino acids. V lost 5 bases to trimming and J lost 5 bases; unmatched junction nucleotides: 5. This chain's CDR3 is CASSSQGDDQPQHF. As DNA, the CDR3 is TGTGCCAGTAGTTCACAGGGGGACGATCAGCCCCAGCATTTT. Supplemented by reference TRBV19 and TRBJ1-5, the full variable domain reads DGGITQSPKYLFRKEGQNVTLSCEQNLNHDAMYWYRQDPGQGLRLIYYSQIVNDFQKGDIAEGYSVSREKKESFPLTVTSAQKNPTAFYLCASSSQGDDQPQHFGDGTRLSIL.

The chain uses TRBV14 and TRBJ1-1; TRBD1 matches at 7 bases. V dropped 2 bases and J dropped 7; count of bases not matched to a gene: 7. Germline V gives CDR1 SGHDN, CDR2 FVKESK. The CDR3 is 14 residues long. The CDR3 loop is CASSQYRGTYEAFF. Written as DNA, the CDR3 is TGTGCCAGCAGCCAATACAGGGGTACCTATGAAGCTTTCTTT.

This rearrangement joins TRBV7-3 to TRBJ2-1; 7 bases are shared with TRBD2. With 4 bases clipped from V and 7 bases from J, the junction kept 13 bases outside the gene matches. The CDR3 sequence is 16 residues long. Germline CDR1 SGHTA, CDR2 FQGTGA. CDR3: CASSWSLGGGSNEQFF. For the CDR3, the DNA is TGTGCCAGCAGCTGGTCCTTGGGGGGGGGTTCTAATGAGCAGTTCTTC.

The chain has TRBV5-1 and TRBJ2-1; D not certain. Trimming left V 0 bases short and J 1 base short, with 5 bases between. Germline values: CDR1 SGHRS, CDR2 YFSETQ. This CDR3 contains 14 residues. CDR3: CASSLDRSYNEQFF. The CDR3 coding sequence is TGCGCCAGCAGCTTGGACAGATCCTACAATGAGCAGTTCTTC.

The genes are TRBV11-2 and TRBJ2-3, with 10 bases lining up with TRBD1. Germline V CDR1 and CDR2: SGHAT, FQNNGV. The CDR3 length is 18 residues. V shed 5 bases and J 0 bases; nucleotides not matched to a gene: 11. The CDR3 region is CASSGGTGVHLSTDTQYF. The DNA for the CDR3 is TGTGCCAGCAGCGGAGGGACAGGGGTCCACCTTAGCACAGATACGCAGTATTTT.

The V and J genes are TRBV6-6 and TRBJ2-1; 9 bases are shared with TRBD2. There are 15 residues in the CDR3. Germline CDR1 and CDR2: MNHNY and SVGAGI (reference sequence). V shed 7 bases, J shed 4 bases, and the junction held 8 bases outside the gene matches. The CDR3 region is CASTSAGGSYNEQFF. CDR3 bases: TGTGCCAGCACCTCAGCGGGGGGATCGTACAATGAGCAGTTCTTC.

The rearrangement joins TRBV4-1 to TRBJ1-2; TRBD1 aligns across 9 bases. CDR3 length: 16 residues. With V trimmed by 0 bases and J by 4 bases, 6 bases remained unmatched. Germline assignment: CDR1 MGHRA and CDR2 YSYEKL. In DNA form, the CDR3 reads TGCGCCAGCAGCCAAGACAACAGGGGGCGCACCTATGGCTACACCTTC. This codes for CASSQDNRGRTYGYTF.

The J gene is TRBJ2-4, the V gene TRBV7-8; D unresolved. The CDR3 has 13 residues. Germline V gene sequence: CDR1 SGHVS, CDR2 FQNEAQ. Trimming took off 3 bases at V and 8 bases at J, with 11 bases between the two ends. The CDR3 coding sequence is TGTGCCAGCAGCTTGTTGAGGTTGGACATTCAGTACTTC. Translated: CASSLLRLDIQYF. Based on the CDR3 plus reference TRBV7-8 and TRBJ2-4, the full variable domain is GAGVSQSPRYKVAKRGQDVALRCDPISGHVSLFWYQQALGQGPEFLTYFQNEAQLDKSGLPSDRFFAERPEGSVSTLKIQRTQQEDSAVYLCASSLLRLDIQYFGAGTRLSVL.

The chain's CDR3 is CASSGRLAGGFGELFF. The CDR3 DNA follows: TGTGCCAGCAGTGGTAGACTAGCGGGGGGTTTCGGGGAGCTGTTTTTT. This chain links TRBV6-1 with TRBJ2-2, with TRBD2 matching over 13 bases. In germline, CDR1 is MNHNS, CDR2 SASEGT. V lost 4 bases, J lost 7 bases, and 6 bases stayed unmatched. This CDR3 spans 16 amino acids.

The chain recombines TRBV5-4 with TRBJ2-2, with a weak D call TRBD1 (6 bases). V was shortened by 7 bases and J by 0 bases, with 16 bases between the two germline ends. This CDR3 has 16 amino acids. The germline V gene encodes CDR1 SGHNT and CDR2 YYREEE (reference sequence). In nucleotides, the CDR3 is TGTGCCAGCTCCTTGGTTGGGGGCGCGAACACCGGGGAGCTGTTTTTT. The encoded protein is CASSLVGGANTGELFF. The full variable domain, in which reference TRBV5-4 and TRBJ2-2 provide the parts outside the CDR3, is ETGVTQSPTHLIKTRGQQVTLRCSSQSGHNTVSWYQQALGQGPQFIFQYYREEENGRGNFPPRFSGLQFPNYSSELNVNALELDDSALYLCASSLVGGANTGELFFGEGSRLTVL.

This clone showed up just a few times. This chain joins TRBV4-3 and TRBJ1-6, with TRBD1 matching over 8 bases. The ends lost 1 base at V and 10 bases at J; junction bases unmatched: 6. CDR1 and CDR2 from the germline V gene are LGHNA and YSLEER. The CDR3 covers 15 residues. The CDR3 DNA reads as TGCGCCAGCAGCCAAGCTACAGGGGGAGTATCACCCCTCCACTTT. Translated: CASSQATGGVSPLHF.

The chain has TRBV7-2 and TRBJ2-5; D is possibly TRBD2 (5 bases). The CDR3 loop spans 14 amino acids. Germline V gene data show CDR1 as SGHTA and CDR2 as FQGNSA. Trimming removed 1 base at V and 2 bases at J, with 8 bases between. This chain's CDR3 is CASSLVGSQETQYF. As DNA, the CDR3 is TGTGCCAGCAGCTTAGTGGGGAGTCAAGAGACCCAGTACTTC.

V gene TRBV28 combines with J gene TRBJ2-1; 8 bases align to TRBD2. The CDR3 consists of 15 residues. CDR1 and CDR2 from the germline V gene are MDHEN and SYDVKM. V lost 1 base, J lost 5 bases, and 4 bases stayed unmatched. The DNA of the CDR3 is TGTGCCAGCAGTTTATCTGCGGGGGGCAACAATGAGCAGTTCTTC. It encodes CASSLSAGGNNEQFF.

A single count supports this clone. This rearrangement joins TRBV21-1 to TRBJ2-1; the table's TRBD1 call for D was not verified on the DNA. TRBV21-1 is labeled a pseudogene. CDR3 length: 16 amino acids. This CDR3 reads CASSNGQGATYNEQFF. The CDR3 nucleotides read TGTGCCAGCAGCAACGGACAGGGGGCGACCTACAATGAGCAGTTCTTC.

For this clone: Other DNA sequences of this sample code for an identical CDR3. This sequence joins TRBV18 and TRBJ1-1, with no clear D. Trimming stripped 2 bases from V and 5 bases from J, with 9 bases between. The germline V gene has CDR1 KGHSH and CDR2 LQKENI. CDR3 length equals 13 residues. Here the CDR3 reads CASSPAGRTEAFF. The CDR3 DNA sequence: TGTGCCAGCTCACCAGCCGGGAGGACTGAAGCTTTCTTT.

The chain combines TRBV7-9 with TRBJ2-1, with 9 bases fitting TRBD2. The CDR3 has 15 amino acids. V shed 0 bases, J shed 5 bases, and the junction held 2 bases outside the gene matches. Germline V gene lookup returns CDR1 SEHNR and CDR2 FQNEAQ (reference sequence). The CDR3 DNA is TGTGCCAGCAGCTTAGCTAGCGGGGGAAACAATGAGCAGTTCTTC. This encodes CASSLASGGNNEQFF.

The chain couples TRBV29-1 to TRBJ2-3, with D tentatively TRBD1 (6 bases). The CDR3 contains 13 residues. Trimming took 7 bases from V and 2 from J, leaving 13 bases between them. Germline V CDR1 and CDR2: SQVTM, ANQGSEA. The CDR3: CSGRDRHTDTQYF. CDR3 nucleotides: TGCAGCGGACGAGACAGGCACACAGATACGCAGTATTTT.

The genes are TRBV6-1 and TRBJ1-1; possibly TRBD1 for D (6 bases). The CDR3 covers 13 residues. From germline, CDR1 is MNHNS and CDR2 SASEGT. The V end lost 4 bases, the J end lost 5 bases, and 11 bases lay between the germline ends. The CDR3 spells CASSGRGETEAFF. CDR3 DNA: TGTGCCAGCAGTGGCAGGGGTGAGACTGAAGCTTTCTTT.

The chain has TRBV28 and TRBJ1-5; D perhaps matches TRBD1 (6 bases). Germline V lookup: CDR1 MDHEN, CDR2 SYDVKM. The CDR3 has 13 residues. Trimming cost V 2 bases and J 5 bases, with 7 bases left between them. The CDR3 DNA reads as TGTGCCAGCAGTTTAAACAGGGATCAGCCCCAGCATTTT. Its translation is CASSLNRDQPQHF.